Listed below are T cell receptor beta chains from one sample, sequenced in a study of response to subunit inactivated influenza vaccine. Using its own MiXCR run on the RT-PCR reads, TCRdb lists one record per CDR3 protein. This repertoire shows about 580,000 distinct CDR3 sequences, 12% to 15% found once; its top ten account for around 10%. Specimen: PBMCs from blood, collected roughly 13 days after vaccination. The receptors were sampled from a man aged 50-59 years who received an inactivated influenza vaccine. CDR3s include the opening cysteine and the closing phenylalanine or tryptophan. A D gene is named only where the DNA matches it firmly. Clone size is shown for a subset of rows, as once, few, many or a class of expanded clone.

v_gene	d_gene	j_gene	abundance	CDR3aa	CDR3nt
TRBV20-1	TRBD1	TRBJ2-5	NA	CSARDGQGYGETQYF	TGCAGTGCTAGAGATGGACAGGGTTACGGAGAGACCCAGTACTTC
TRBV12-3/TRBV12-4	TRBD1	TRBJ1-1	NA	CASSEQGAPVEAFF	TGTGCCAGCAGTGAACAGGGGGCGCCGGTTGAAGCTTTCTTT
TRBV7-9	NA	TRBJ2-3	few	CASTGVRGATDTQYF	TGTGCCAGCACCGGGGTTCGGGGGGCCACAGATACGCAGTATTTT
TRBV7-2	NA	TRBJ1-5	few	CASSSQTGPGQPQHF	TGTGCCAGCAGTTCTCAAACAGGTCCGGGACAGCCCCAGCATTTT
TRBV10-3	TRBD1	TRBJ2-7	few	CAISDFRTGPYEQYF	TGTGCCATCAGTGATTTCCGGACAGGACCCTACGAGCAGTACTTC
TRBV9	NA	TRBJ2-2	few	CASSPNVGNTGELFF	TGTGCCAGCAGCCCAAACGTCGGGAACACCGGGGAGCTGTTTTTT
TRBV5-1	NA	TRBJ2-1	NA	CASTTGQPYNEQFF	TGCGCCAGCACCACTGGACAACCCTACAATGAGCAGTTCTTC
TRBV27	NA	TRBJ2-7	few	CASSYFEGSEQYF	TGTGCCAGCAGTTATTTCGAGGGTTCCGAGCAGTACTTC
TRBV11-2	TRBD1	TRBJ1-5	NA	CASSTGDSPGQPQHF	TGTGCCAGCAGCACAGGGGACAGCCCGGGGCAGCCCCAGCATTTT
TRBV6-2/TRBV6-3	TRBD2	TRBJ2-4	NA	CASSSLAEVAKNIQYF	TGTGCCAGCAGTTCACTAGCGGAGGTAGCCAAAAACATTCAGTACTTC
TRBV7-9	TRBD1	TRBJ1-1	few	CASSPRTGPEAFF	TGTGCCAGCAGCCCTAGGACAGGACCCGAAGCTTTCTTT
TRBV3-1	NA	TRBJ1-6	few	CASSQEGVISPLHF	TGTGCCAGCAGCCAAGAAGGGGTAATTTCACCCCTCCACTTT
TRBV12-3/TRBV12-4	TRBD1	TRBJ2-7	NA	CASRTGGGEQYF	TGTGCCAGCAGAACAGGGGGCGGCGAGCAGTACTTC
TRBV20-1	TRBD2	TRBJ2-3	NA	CSARRLAGTLKRTDTQYF	TGCAGTGCTAGAAGACTAGCGGGAACCCTCAAGCGGACAGATACGCAGTATTTT
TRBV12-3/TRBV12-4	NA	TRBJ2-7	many	CASSLGGRGYEQYF	TGTGCCAGCAGTTTAGGGGGACGGGGCTACGAGCAGTACTTC
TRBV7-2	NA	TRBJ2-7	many	CASSLGTEYEQYF	TGTGCCAGCAGCTTAGGCACAGAGTACGAGCAGTACTTC
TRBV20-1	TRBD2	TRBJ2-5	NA	CSANSQLAGAIQETQYF	TGCAGTGCAAATTCGCAACTAGCGGGGGCGATCCAAGAGACCCAGTACTTC
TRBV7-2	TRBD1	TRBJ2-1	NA	CASSRRTGGGDEQFF	TGTGCCAGCAGCAGAAGGACAGGGGGCGGCGATGAGCAGTTCTTC
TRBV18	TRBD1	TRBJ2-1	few	CASSPPGTGEYNEQFF	TGTGCCAGCTCACCACCTGGGACAGGGGAATACAATGAGCAGTTCTTC
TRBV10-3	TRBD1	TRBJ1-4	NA	CAISGTGEEKLFF	TGTGCCATCAGCGGGACAGGGGAAGAAAAACTGTTTTTT
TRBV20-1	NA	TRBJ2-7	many	CSARDVSGTNSYEQYF	TGCAGTGCTAGAGATGTGTCGGGGACCAACTCCTACGAGCAGTACTTC
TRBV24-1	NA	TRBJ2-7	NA	CATSDLSGRFGVSGYEQYF	TGTGCCACCAGTGATTTGTCAGGGAGGTTCGGTGTTTCGGGCTACGAGCAGTACTTC
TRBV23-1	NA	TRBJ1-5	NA	CASSQSACGGRLKGPNSNQPQHF	TGCGCCAGCAGTCAATCTGCGTGCGGGGGCCGTTTAAAAGGTCCGAATAGCAATCAGCCCCAGCATTTT
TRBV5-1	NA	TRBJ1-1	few	CASRFGGPGEAFF	TGCGCCAGCAGATTCGGGGGGCCGGGAGAAGCTTTCTTT
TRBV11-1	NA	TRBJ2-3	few	CASSLSRTATDTQYF	TGTGCCAGCAGCTTATCGCGGACGGCAACAGATACGCAGTATTTT
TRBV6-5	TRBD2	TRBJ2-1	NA	CASSYRGGQFF	TGTGCCAGCAGTTACCGGGGGGGGCAGTTCTTC
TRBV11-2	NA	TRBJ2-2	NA	CASSPGVLGSPGELFF	TGTGCCAGCAGCCCGGGAGTTCTGGGTTCACCCGGGGAGCTGTTTTTT
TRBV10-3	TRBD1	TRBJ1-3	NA	CAISEAIGTGGNTIYF	TGTGCCATCAGTGAGGCAATCGGGACAGGCGGAAACACCATATATTTT
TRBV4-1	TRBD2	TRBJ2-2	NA	CASSQEGGFGELFF	TGCGCCAGCAGCCAAGAGGGGGGGTTCGGGGAGCTGTTTTTT
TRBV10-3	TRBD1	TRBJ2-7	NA	CAIRPFRDRGEQYF	TGTGCCATCAGACCATTCCGGGACAGGGGCGAGCAGTACTTC
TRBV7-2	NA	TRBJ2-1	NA	CASSLQTPYNEQFF	TGTGCCAGCAGCTTACAAACACCTTACAATGAGCAGTTCTTC
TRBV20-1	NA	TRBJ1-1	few	CSAKSGTHYTEAFF	TGCAGTGCGAAGTCCGGGACACATTACACTGAAGCTTTCTTT
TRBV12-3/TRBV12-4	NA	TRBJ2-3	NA	CASRERGRLHTQYF	TGTGCCAGCAGGGAAAGGGGGAGGCTGCATACGCAGTATTTT
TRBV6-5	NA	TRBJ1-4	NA	CASSYPPGALTTNEKLFF	TGTGCCAGCAGTTACCCTCCTGGGGCCCTGACAACTAATGAAAAACTGTTTTTT
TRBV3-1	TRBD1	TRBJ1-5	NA	CASSPTGGDQPQHF	TGTGCCAGCAGCCCAACAGGGGGCGATCAGCCCCAGCATTTT
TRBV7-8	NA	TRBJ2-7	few	CASSFTPNQGEQYF	TGTGCCAGCAGCTTTACACCCAATCAGGGCGAGCAGTACTTC
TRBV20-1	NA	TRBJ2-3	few	CSARGTTADTQYF	TGCAGTGCTAGAGGAACTACAGCAGATACGCAGTATTTT
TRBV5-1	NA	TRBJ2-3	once	CASSPTSLADPDTDTQYF	TGCGCCAGCAGCCCGACTTCACTCGCGGACCCGGACACAGATACGCAGTATTTT
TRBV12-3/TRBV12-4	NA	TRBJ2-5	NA	CASSSITRAQETQYF	TGTGCCAGCAGTTCGATTACTAGGGCCCAAGAGACCCAGTACTTC
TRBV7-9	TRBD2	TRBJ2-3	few	CASSRLASGRAGDTQYF	TGTGCCAGCAGCCGATTGGCTAGCGGGAGGGCCGGGGATACGCAGTATTTT
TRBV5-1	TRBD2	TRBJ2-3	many	CASSLEPSGLGDTQYF	TGCGCCAGCAGCTTGGAGCCTAGCGGCTTGGGGGATACGCAGTATTTT
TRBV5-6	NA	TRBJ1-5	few	CASSLAAGRQPQHF	TGTGCCAGCAGCTTGGCCGCAGGTCGTCAGCCCCAGCATTTT
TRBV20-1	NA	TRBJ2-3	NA	CSAPRGMTDTQYF	TGCAGTGCCCCAAGGGGCATGACAGATACGCAGTATTTT
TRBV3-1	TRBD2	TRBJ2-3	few	CASSQPGLGLDTQYF	TGTGCCAGCAGCCAGCCGGGACTAGGGTTAGATACGCAGTATTTT
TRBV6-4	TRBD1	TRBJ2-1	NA	CASSKTGYQYNEQFF	TGTGCCAGCAGCAAGACAGGGTATCAGTACAATGAGCAGTTCTTC
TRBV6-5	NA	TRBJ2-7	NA	CASSYSSPGHLASYEQYF	TGTGCCAGCAGTTACTCTAGTCCCGGACACCTAGCCTCCTACGAGCAGTACTTC
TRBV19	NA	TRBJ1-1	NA	CASRPRGSSGNTEAFF	TGTGCCAGTAGGCCACGGGGCTCGTCGGGAAACACTGAAGCTTTCTTT
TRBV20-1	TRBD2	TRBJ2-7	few	CSAPTSEPYEQYF	TGCAGTGCCCCGACTAGCGAGCCCTACGAGCAGTACTTC
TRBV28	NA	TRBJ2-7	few	CASSLGAVYPYEQYF	TGTGCCAGCAGTTTGGGCGCAGTATACCCCTACGAGCAGTACTTC
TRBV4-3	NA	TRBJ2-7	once	CASSQERDPTYEQYF	TGCGCCAGCAGCCAAGAGAGGGACCCGACCTACGAGCAGTACTTC
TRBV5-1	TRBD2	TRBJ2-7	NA	CASSGGLKREDYEQYF	TGCGCCAGCAGCGGGGGATTGAAGCGGGAGGACTACGAGCAGTACTTC
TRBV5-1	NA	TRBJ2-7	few	CASSLEFEQYF	TGCGCCAGCAGCTTGGAGTTCGAGCAGTACTTC
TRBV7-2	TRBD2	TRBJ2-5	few	CASSFTGGRETQYF	TGTGCCAGCAGCTTTACGGGGGGTCGGGAGACCCAGTACTTC
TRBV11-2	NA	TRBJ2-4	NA	CASSLVRGRRIQYF	TGTGCCAGCAGCTTAGTGAGAGGTCGTCGCATTCAGTACTTC
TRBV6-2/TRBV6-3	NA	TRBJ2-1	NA	CASSTTVLVPFEQFF	TGTGCCAGCAGCACGACTGTCCTGGTTCCTTTTGAGCAGTTCTTC